Listed here are 2 T cell receptor beta chains from one sample, sequenced in a study of neurological immune-mediated disorders. TCRdb fed the 5' RACE reads into MiXCR, producing one record per CDR3 protein. The sample lists around 100,000 distinct CDR3 sequences; 9.5% to 14% were seen once. Time point specified: longitudinal time-point 3. Specimen: PBMCs. Every receptor here comes from a female donor with HTLV-1-associated myelopathy (HAM/TSP).

This clonotype was detected many times. This sequence joins TRBV5-1 and TRBJ1-4, with D maybe TRBD1 (5 bases). Germline lookup yields CDR1 SGHRS and CDR2 YFSETQ. This CDR3 contains 14 residues. V lost 2 bases and J 4 bases, leaving 9 bases between the germline ends. CDR3: CASSFGTHNEKLFF. The CDR3, as DNA: TGCGCCAGCAGCTTTGGGACCCATAATGAAAAACTGTTTTTT.

This chain links TRBV4-2 with TRBJ2-1, with 10 bases identical to TRBD1. Germline V lookup: CDR1 LGHNA, CDR2 YNFKEQ. J gave up 4 bases and V 4 bases, and 13 bases lay outside the gene matches. The CDR3 contains 18 residues. CDR3 nucleotides: TGTGCCAGCAGCCGGGAGGTAAAAGGGACAGGGGCATACAATGAGCAGTTCTTC. As protein: CASSREVKGTGAYNEQFF.